This TCR beta chain was retrieved from a study of shared clonotypes between healthy human individuals. Study-level findings and limits: Clonotypes shared by all four donors outscored non-shared clonotypes in generation probability.

An approximately 220 ng quantity of DNA, 25,000 to 30,000 T cell genomes, went into the sorted-subset replicate PCRs. Assay used: immunoSEQ multiplex PCR; TCRdb lists only in-frame clones, some missing. There are a few million clones in the sample; around nine tenths occur only once, and roughly 0.13% lies in the top ten. Worth noting for this clone: Its antigen remains unidentified.

CDR1 SGDLS and CDR2 YYNGEE come from the germline V gene. Trimming took off 3 bases at V and 1 base at J, with 15 bases between the two ends. This CDR3 has 16 residues. Splitting the CD4+ cells yielded a CD45RA+ naive subset and a CD45RA-negative memory subset. This receptor was taken from a man between 18 and 29 years old in good health. The chain recombines TRBV9 with TRBJ2-3, with a tentative D call TRBD2 (5 bases). Sequencing input: naive CD4+ T cells sorted from blood. Subset here: CD45RA+ positively selected. The CDR3: CASSAAGSGGTDTQYF. DNA of the CDR3: TGTGCCAGCAGCGCCGCGGGCAGCGGTGGCACAGATACGCAGTATTTT.